This TCR beta chain appears in the sequencing data of a study of OX40 agonist ivuxolimab in advanced cancers. This clone was seen a handful of times. CDR1 and CDR2 from the germline V gene are SQVTM and ANQGSEA. V was pared by 7 bases and J by 2 bases, with 11 bases between. The CDR3 runs 12 residues. The method was immunoSEQ multiplex PCR; TCRdb's version includes in-frame clones alone and lacks a portion of them. Of 75,000 to 100,000 clones listed, around 87% are singletons. The starting material was CD4+ or CD8+ T cells sorted from blood, obtained in a trial of the OX40 agonist ivuxolimab. The chain carries TRBV29-1 and TRBJ1-1; D is unclear. The source is an adult with an advanced solid tumor such as melanoma, head and neck, liver or kidney cancer. The CDR3 loop reads CSARTLNTEAFF. The CDR3, as DNA: TGCAGCGCTAGGACTTTAAACACTGAAGCTTTCTTT.